This T cell receptor (beta chain) was sequenced for a study of T cells expressing NK-cell markers. TCRdb re-called the 5' RACE reads and catalogs CDR3 proteins one per entry, DNA excluded. The listing contains a few hundred thousand distinct CDR3 sequences. CDR1 and CDR2 (germline): MRHNA, SNTAGT. The CDR3 has 13 amino acids. The chain recombines TRBV6-4 with TRBJ1-5; absent DNA, TCRdb's TRBD1 call cannot be checked. Input material: blood T cells: a sorted CD56 or NKG2C T cell subset, CD4+ or CD8+ T cells, or bulk PBMC T cells (not recorded which). The sequence derives from a man aged 18 to 35 in good health. The CDR3 here is CASSAGWNQPQHF.